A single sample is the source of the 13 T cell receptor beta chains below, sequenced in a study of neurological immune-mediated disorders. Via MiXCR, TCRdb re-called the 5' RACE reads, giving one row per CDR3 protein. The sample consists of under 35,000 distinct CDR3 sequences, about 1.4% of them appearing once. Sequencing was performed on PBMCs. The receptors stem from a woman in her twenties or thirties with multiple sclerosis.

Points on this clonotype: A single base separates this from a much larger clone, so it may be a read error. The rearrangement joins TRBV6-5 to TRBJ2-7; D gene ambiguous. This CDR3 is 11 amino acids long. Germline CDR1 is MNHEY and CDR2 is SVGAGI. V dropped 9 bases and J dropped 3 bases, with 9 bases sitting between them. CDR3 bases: TGTGCCAGTAAAAGCGACTACGAGCAGTACTTC. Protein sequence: CASKSDYEQYF.

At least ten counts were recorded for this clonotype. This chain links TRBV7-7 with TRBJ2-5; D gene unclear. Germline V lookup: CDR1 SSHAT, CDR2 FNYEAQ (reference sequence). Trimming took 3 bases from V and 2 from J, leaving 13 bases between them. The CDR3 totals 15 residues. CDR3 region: CASSLGNGKQETQYF. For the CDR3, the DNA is TGTGCCAGCAGCTTGGGGAATGGAAAACAAGAGACCCAGTACTTC.

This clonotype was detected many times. This CDR3 is CASSQAQGSGNTEAFF. The CDR3 nucleotides are TGTGCCAGCAGCCAAGCGCAGGGGAGTGGGAACACTGAAGCTTTCTTT. This sequence joins TRBV3-1 and TRBJ1-1, with D possibly matching TRBD1 (6 bases). Germline loops: CDR1 LGHDT, CDR2 YNNKEL (reference sequence). This CDR3 comprises 16 residues. Trimming shortened V by 1 base and J by 1 base, and 13 bases separated the two germline ends.

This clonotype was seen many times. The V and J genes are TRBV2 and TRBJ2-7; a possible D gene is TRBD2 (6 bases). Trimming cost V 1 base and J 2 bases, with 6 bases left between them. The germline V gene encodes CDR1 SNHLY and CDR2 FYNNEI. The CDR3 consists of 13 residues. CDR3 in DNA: TGTGCCAGCAGTGAAGGACTAGCCTACGAGCAGTACTTC. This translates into CASSEGLAYEQYF.

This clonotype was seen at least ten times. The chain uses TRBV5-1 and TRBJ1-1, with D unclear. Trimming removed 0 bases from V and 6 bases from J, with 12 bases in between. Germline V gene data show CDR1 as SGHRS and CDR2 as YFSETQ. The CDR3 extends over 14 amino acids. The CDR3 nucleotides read TGCGCCAGCAGCTTGGGAGAGGACGTCGCTGAAGCTTTCTTT. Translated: CASSLGEDVAEAFF.

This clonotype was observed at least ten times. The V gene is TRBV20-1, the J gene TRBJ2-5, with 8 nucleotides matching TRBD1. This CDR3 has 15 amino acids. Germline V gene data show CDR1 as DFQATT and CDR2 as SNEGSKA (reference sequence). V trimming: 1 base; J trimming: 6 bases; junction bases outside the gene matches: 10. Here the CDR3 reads CSARGTGIREKTQYF. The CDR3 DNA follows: TGCAGTGCTAGAGGGACAGGGATACGCGAAAAGACCCAGTACTTC.

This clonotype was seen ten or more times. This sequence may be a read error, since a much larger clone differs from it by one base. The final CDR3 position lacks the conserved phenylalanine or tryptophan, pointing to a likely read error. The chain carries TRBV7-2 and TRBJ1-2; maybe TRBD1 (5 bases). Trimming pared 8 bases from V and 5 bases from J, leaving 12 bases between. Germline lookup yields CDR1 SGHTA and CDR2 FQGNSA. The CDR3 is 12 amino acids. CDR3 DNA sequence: TGTGCCAGCCGTGGACAAATTTATGGCTACACCTGC. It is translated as CASRGQIYGYTC.

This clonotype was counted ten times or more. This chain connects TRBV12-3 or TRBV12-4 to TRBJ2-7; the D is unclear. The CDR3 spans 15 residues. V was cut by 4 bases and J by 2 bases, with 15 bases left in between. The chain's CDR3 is CASSSQRRVAYEQYF. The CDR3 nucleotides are TGTGCCAGCAGTTCCCAGAGGCGCGTAGCCTACGAGCAGTACTTC.

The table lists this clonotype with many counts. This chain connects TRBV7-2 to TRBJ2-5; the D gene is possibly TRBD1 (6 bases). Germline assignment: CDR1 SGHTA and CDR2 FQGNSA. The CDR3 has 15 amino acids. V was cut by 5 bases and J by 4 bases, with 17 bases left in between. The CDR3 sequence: CASSRMGAFGETQYF. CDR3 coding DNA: TGTGCCAGCAGCCGAATGGGGGCTTTTGGAGAGACCCAGTACTTC.

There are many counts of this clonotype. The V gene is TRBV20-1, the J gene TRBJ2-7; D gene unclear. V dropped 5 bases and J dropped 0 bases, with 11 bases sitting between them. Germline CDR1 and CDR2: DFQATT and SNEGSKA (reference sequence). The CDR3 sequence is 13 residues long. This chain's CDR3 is CSASSGSSYEQYF. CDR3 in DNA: TGCAGTGCTTCGTCAGGCAGCTCCTACGAGCAGTACTTC.

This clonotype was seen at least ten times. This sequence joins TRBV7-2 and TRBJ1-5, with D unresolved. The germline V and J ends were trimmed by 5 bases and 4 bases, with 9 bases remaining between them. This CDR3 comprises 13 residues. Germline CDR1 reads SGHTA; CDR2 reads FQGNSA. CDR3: CASSGLGNQPQHF. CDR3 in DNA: TGTGCCAGCAGCGGTCTGGGGAATCAGCCCCAGCATTTT.

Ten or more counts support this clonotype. Written as DNA, the CDR3 is TGTGCCAGCAGTGAGGGACAGGCCATTCGCTATGGCTACACCTTC. This sequence encodes CASSEGQAIRYGYTF. The chain uses TRBV2 and TRBJ1-2; 8 bases agree with TRBD1. Germline CDR1 SNHLY, CDR2 FYNNEI. The junction had 7 bases not matched to a gene; V was cut back by 3 bases and J by 4 bases. The CDR3 runs to 15 residues.

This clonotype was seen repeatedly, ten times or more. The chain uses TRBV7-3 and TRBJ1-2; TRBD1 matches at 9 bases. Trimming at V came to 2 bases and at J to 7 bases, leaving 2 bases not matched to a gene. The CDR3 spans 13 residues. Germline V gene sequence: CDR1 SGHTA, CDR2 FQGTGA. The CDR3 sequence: CASSLGTGSGYTF. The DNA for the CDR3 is TGTGCCAGCAGCTTAGGGACAGGGAGTGGCTACACCTTC.